This T cell receptor beta chain comes out of a study of tumor-infiltrating lymphocytes in primary liver carcinoma. This CDR3 region has 15 residues. Per the germline V gene, CDR1 is LNHDA and CDR2 is SQIVND (reference sequence). The V segment lost 6 bases and the J segment 4 bases; nucleotides outside the gene matches: 9. Points on this clonotype: The conserved final phenylalanine or tryptophan is absent from the CDR3, which likely points to a read error.

The authors made TCR beta cDNA from 500 ng total RNA with a constant-region primer. A slightly modified ARM-PCR protocol with three nested multiplex PCR rounds produced these TCR beta libraries. TRBV1-TRBV30 forward primers and a C-beta reverse primer were used in the first two PCR rounds, which each ran for about 9 cycles. TCRdb used MiXCR to reprocess the multiplex PCR reads, holding one entry per CDR3 protein. This table holds 150,000 to 200,000 distinct CDR3 sequences, about 82% found once. Unsorted bulk tissue of about 19-33 mg yielded co-extracted RNA and DNA. This TCR was recovered from a man between 35 and 55 years old with primary liver carcinoma and hepatitis B virus infection. The material sequenced was tumor tissue from primary liver carcinoma. The chain employs TRBV19 and TRBJ1-5; 7 bases align to TRBD1. Written as DNA, the CDR3 is TGTGCCAGTAGACCAGACAGGGATGGAAATCAGCCCCAGCATATT. It encodes CASRPDRDGNQPQHI.